This TCR beta chain is drawn from a study of vaccination effects on CD4 cells after COVID-19 (dated 2022 in TCRdb). Regarding the research as a whole: The ViraFEST assay stimulated PBMC with viral peptide pools and then used TCR sequencing to identify antigen-specific CD4+ T cell clonotypes by expansion. Two doses of either the BNT162b2 or the mRNA-1273 mRNA SARS-CoV-2 vaccine were administered to participants. Each well held roughly 2 million PBMC cultured in IMDM containing approximately 5% human AB serum, roughly 9.6 IU/ml IL-2 and gentamicin, along with roughly 10 ug/ml peptides. SARS-CoV-2 spike-specific CD4+ TCR repertoires were compared before and after mRNA vaccination in COVID-19 convalescent patients and in infection-naive vaccine recipients. A total of 10 COVID-19 convalescent patients and a handful of SARS-CoV-2-naive healthy vaccine recipients were included in the full study. The Oncomine TCR Beta short-read assay on an Illumina iSeq 100 was used to sequence cultures from other donors in the study. Paper-wide results and their limitations: Both infection-induced and vaccine-induced clones contracted markedly at late post-vaccination timepoints, which is consistent with waning T cell responses. Among healthy vaccine recipients, nearly all vaccine-induced clones were SARS-CoV-2 mono-reactive, and only 1 of 255 was cross-reactive with common cold coronaviruses. The study was limited by a small number of convalescent patients and lacked early post-infection timepoints.

After 10 to 11 days of culture, CD4+ T cells were isolated with the EasySep CD4+ T cell isolation kit. Healthy vaccine recipients had no prior SARS-CoV-2 infection, confirmed by negative nucleocapsid antibodies before and after vaccination. Half of the culture medium was replaced with fresh IL-2-containing medium on days 3 and 7. Unless noted otherwise, every peptide stimulation condition was grown in triplicate wells. Using Ficoll-Paque Plus gradient centrifugation, PBMC were separated from whole blood and then either used fresh or cryopreserved at -140C. The QIAamp micro DNA kit was used to extract genomic DNA from the cultured CD4+ T cells. The CDR3, cysteine through phenylalanine, is 15 amino acids long. Kept here is only the CDR3 DNA, which spans 45 bases and is read in frame from base 1. For CDR1 and CDR2, the germline V gene lists MRHNA and SNTAGT. V gives up 5 bases and J gives up 1 base, and the segment between their germline ends measures 13 bases.

Details on this clone: The specificity of this receptor is unknown. Qualities for individual bases were not recorded, and no much larger clone is one base off.

The method was the immunoSEQ multiplex PCR assay. DNA from the CD4+ T cells that had been cultured and isolated underwent TCR beta CDR3 sequencing. Concerning the study's data processing: Non-productive TCR sequences were removed and reads were trimmed to the CDR3 region, keeping CDR3s of at least 7 amino acids. The MANAFEST web app was used to pick out antigen-specific clonotypes by comparing their expansion in peptide wells with that in reference cultures. Positive clones required FDR<0.05 expansion versus reference and all other wells, odds ratio above 5, and frequency above 0.1% in two replicate wells. Clonotypes significantly expanded in SARS-CoV-2 spike wells and in at least one common cold coronavirus spike condition were defined as cross-reactive. Using the stringdist R package, CDR3 similarity was measured by Levenshtein distance, and unrooted trees were constructed with ape in R 3.6.1. Sourced from immuneACCESS, this table was stored by TCRdb with only in-frame sequences that have V and J called. A share of the clones is absent; for the studies checked, an unresolved V gene accounts for under half, and the remainder has no known explanation. V and J calls and clone size are as listed in that table; D and trimming were resolved from the DNA. The sample includes 70,000 to 75,000 clones, with approximately 77% observed a single time. The ten top clones hold approximately 2% of the sample.

This chain joins TRBV6-4 to TRBJ2-3; the D region is possibly TRBD1 or TRBD2, each matching across 7 bases. This clonotype was sampled from a human donor who received a COVID-19 vaccine. The specimen comprised CD4+ T cells from PBMCs cultured without peptide, sampled before COVID-19 vaccination. For the CDR3, the sequence is CASSPQGGGTDTQYF. The nucleotide sequence is given as TGTGCCAGCAGTCCCCAGGGGGGGGGCACAGATACGCAGTATTTT.